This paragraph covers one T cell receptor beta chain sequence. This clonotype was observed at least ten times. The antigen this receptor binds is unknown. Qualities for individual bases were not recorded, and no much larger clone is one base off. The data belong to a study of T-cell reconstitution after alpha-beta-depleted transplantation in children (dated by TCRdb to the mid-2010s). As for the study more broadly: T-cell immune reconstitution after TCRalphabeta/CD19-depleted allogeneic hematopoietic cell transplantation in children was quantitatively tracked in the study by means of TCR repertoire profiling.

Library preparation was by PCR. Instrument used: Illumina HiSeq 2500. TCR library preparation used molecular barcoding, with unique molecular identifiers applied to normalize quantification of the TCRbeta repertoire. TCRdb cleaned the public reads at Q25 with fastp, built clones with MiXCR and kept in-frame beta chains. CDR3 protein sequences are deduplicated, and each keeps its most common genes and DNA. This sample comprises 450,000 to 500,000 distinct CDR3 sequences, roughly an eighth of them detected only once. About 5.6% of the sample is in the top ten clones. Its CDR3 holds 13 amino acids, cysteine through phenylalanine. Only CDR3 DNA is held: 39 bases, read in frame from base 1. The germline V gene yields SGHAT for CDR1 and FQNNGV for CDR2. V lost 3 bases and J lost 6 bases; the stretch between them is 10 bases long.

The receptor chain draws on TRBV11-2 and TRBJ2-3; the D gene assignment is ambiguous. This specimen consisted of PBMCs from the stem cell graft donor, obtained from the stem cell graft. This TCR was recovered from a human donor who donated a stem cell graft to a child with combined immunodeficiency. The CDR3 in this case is CASSFSGEDTQYF. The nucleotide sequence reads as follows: TGTGCCAGCAGCTTTTCGGGCGAGGATACGCAGTATTTT.